This is a list of T cell receptor beta chains from one sample in a study of T cell responses to AZD1222 COVID-19 vaccine. Only in-frame clones appear in the TCRdb table, and some are missing; sequencing was by immunoSEQ multiplex PCR. Here the sample spans more than 95,000 clones, roughly nine tenths being singletons. The sequenced sample was peripheral blood, obtained 28 days after the second dose of the MenACWY control vaccine. These receptor sequences come from an adult who received the MenACWY meningococcal vaccine as a control. The CDR3 runs from the conserved cysteine through the conserved F or W. Fields, in order: J gene, D gene, V gene, clone size, CDR3 protein, CDR3 DNA. The D gene is left open where the match is weak. Clone size is shown for a subset of rows, as once, few, many or a class of expanded clone.

j_gene: TRBJ1-1
d_gene: NA
v_gene: TRBV7-8
abundance: NA
CDR3aa: CASSLRFGGADRRSEAFF
CDR3nt: TGTGCCAGCAGCTTACGGTTTGGGGGTGCGGACCGTCGTTCTGAAGCTTTCTTT

j_gene: TRBJ2-7
d_gene: TRBD2
v_gene: TRBV5-1
abundance: NA
CDR3aa: CASSWGLDGSEQYF
CDR3nt: TGCGCCAGCAGCTGGGGACTAGACGGTAGCGAGCAGTACTTC

j_gene: TRBJ1-2
d_gene: TRBD1
v_gene: TRBV6-5
abundance: NA
CDR3aa: CASSYLGQREGYGYTF
CDR3nt: TGTGCCAGCAGTTACCTGGGACAGCGGGAGGGCTATGGCTACACCTTC

j_gene: TRBJ2-7
d_gene: TRBD1
v_gene: TRBV29-1
abundance: NA
CDR3aa: CSVSGQLTYEQYF
CDR3nt: TGCAGCGTATCGGGACAGCTGACCTACGAGCAGTACTTC

j_gene: TRBJ1-1
d_gene: NA
v_gene: TRBV5-5
abundance: NA
CDR3aa: CASSFLGQASMNTEAFF
CDR3nt: TGTGCCAGCAGCTTCTTGGGGCAGGCCTCCATGAACACTGAAGCTTTCTTT

j_gene: TRBJ2-5
d_gene: NA
v_gene: TRBV4-1
abundance: NA
CDR3aa: CASRPTLSIETQYF
CDR3nt: TGCGCCAGCAGGCCCACTCTGTCGATAGAGACCCAGTACTTC

j_gene: TRBJ1-3
d_gene: NA
v_gene: TRBV5-1
abundance: NA
CDR3aa: CASAGGPDSGNTIYF
CDR3nt: TGCGCCAGCGCGGGCGGGCCTGACTCTGGAAACACCATATATTTT

j_gene: TRBJ1-6
d_gene: NA
v_gene: TRBV18
abundance: NA
CDR3aa: CASSPGAGNSPLHF
CDR3nt: TGTGCCAGCTCACCCGGGGCGGGTAATTCACCCCTCCACTTT

j_gene: TRBJ1-2
d_gene: NA
v_gene: TRBV10-2
abundance: NA
CDR3aa: CASSESNRARHGYTF
CDR3nt: TGCGCCAGCAGTGAGTCCAACAGGGCTAGGCATGGCTACACCTTC

j_gene: TRBJ2-7
d_gene: TRBD1
v_gene: TRBV30
abundance: few
CDR3aa: CAWSVGGGRPQYF
CDR3nt: TGTGCCTGGAGTGTAGGGGGCGGCCGACCTCAGTACTTC

j_gene: TRBJ1-4
d_gene: TRBD1
v_gene: TRBV27
abundance: NA
CDR3aa: CASSFSQGATNEKLFF
CDR3nt: TGTGCCAGCAGTTTTTCCCAGGGGGCAACTAATGAAAAACTGTTTTTT

j_gene: TRBJ2-2
d_gene: NA
v_gene: TRBV18
abundance: once
CDR3aa: CASSPTGGELFF
CDR3nt: TGTGCCAGCTCACCGACAGGCGGGGAGCTGTTTTTT

j_gene: TRBJ2-2
d_gene: NA
v_gene: TRBV5-1
abundance: few
CDR3aa: CASSLATLAVWDTGELFF
CDR3nt: TGCGCCAGCAGCTTGGCGACCCTTGCTGTTTGGGACACCGGGGAGCTGTTTTTT

j_gene: TRBJ1-6
d_gene: NA
v_gene: TRBV7-9
abundance: few
CDR3aa: CASSSRRESSPLHF
CDR3nt: TGTGCCAGCAGCTCCCGCAGGGAGAGTTCACCCCTCCACTTT

j_gene: TRBJ1-6
d_gene: NA
v_gene: TRBV18
abundance: NA
CDR3aa: CASSPFGGAYNSPLHF
CDR3nt: TGTGCCAGCTCACCATTCGGGGGCGCCTATAATTCACCCCTCCACTTT

j_gene: TRBJ1-1
d_gene: TRBD1
v_gene: TRBV20-1
abundance: NA
CDR3aa: CSASKRRGTLNTEAFF
CDR3nt: TGCAGTGCTAGTAAGCGCAGGGGGACCTTGAACACTGAAGCTTTCTTT

j_gene: TRBJ2-7
d_gene: TRBD2
v_gene: TRBV9
abundance: NA
CDR3aa: CASSGLAGGFFYEQYF
CDR3nt: TGTGCCAGCAGTGGACTAGCGGGGGGGTTCTTTTACGAGCAGTACTTC

j_gene: TRBJ2-7
d_gene: NA
v_gene: TRBV5-1
abundance: NA
CDR3aa: CASSLVRFQAEQYF
CDR3nt: TGCGCCAGCAGCTTGGTACGGTTTCAGGCCGAGCAGTACTTC

j_gene: TRBJ2-5
d_gene: TRBD2
v_gene: TRBV2
abundance: NA
CDR3aa: CASSVAAGGGETQYF
CDR3nt: TGTGCCAGCAGTGTCGCAGCGGGGGGAGGAGAGACCCAGTACTTC

j_gene: TRBJ2-3
d_gene: NA
v_gene: TRBV25-1
abundance: NA
CDR3aa: CASSEYGKDDTQYF
CDR3nt: TGTGCCAGCAGTGAATATGGGAAGGATGATACGCAGTATTTT

j_gene: TRBJ1-1
d_gene: NA
v_gene: TRBV27
abundance: NA
CDR3aa: CASSPQTDRRNTEAFF
CDR3nt: TGTGCCAGCAGTCCGCAAACGGACAGACGGAACACTGAAGCTTTCTTT

j_gene: TRBJ2-1
d_gene: NA
v_gene: TRBV5-1
abundance: NA
CDR3aa: CASNPSGASQVDEQFF
CDR3nt: TGCGCCAGCAACCCCTCCGGGGCCAGCCAGGTCGATGAGCAGTTCTTC

j_gene: TRBJ1-1
d_gene: NA
v_gene: TRBV24-1
abundance: NA
CDR3aa: CATSRLGEAFF
CDR3nt: TGTGCCACCAGCAGACTCGGGGAGGCTTTCTTT

j_gene: TRBJ1-1
d_gene: NA
v_gene: TRBV5-6
abundance: NA
CDR3aa: CASSHREAEAFF
CDR3nt: TGTGCCAGCAGTCACAGGGAGGCTGAAGCTTTCTTT

j_gene: TRBJ1-6
d_gene: NA
v_gene: TRBV7-2
abundance: NA
CDR3aa: CASSPRGRGADSPLHF
CDR3nt: TGTGCCAGCAGCCCAAGAGGCAGGGGAGCAGATTCACCCCTCCACTTT

j_gene: TRBJ2-7
d_gene: NA
v_gene: TRBV5-1
abundance: once
CDR3aa: CASSLRDLGDEQYF
CDR3nt: TGCGCCAGCAGCTTGAGAGACCTTGGGGACGAGCAGTACTTC

j_gene: TRBJ2-2
d_gene: TRBD2
v_gene: TRBV6-4
abundance: large
CDR3aa: CASSEGGGTGTGELFF
CDR3nt: TGTGCCAGCAGTGAGGGCGGGGGGACCGGAACCGGGGAGCTGTTTTTT

j_gene: TRBJ1-2
d_gene: TRBD1
v_gene: TRBV5-6
abundance: few
CDR3aa: CASSPDRGANYGYTF
CDR3nt: TGTGCCAGCAGCCCGGACAGGGGAGCGAACTATGGCTACACCTTC

j_gene: TRBJ1-6
d_gene: TRBD1
v_gene: TRBV6-5
abundance: NA
CDR3aa: CASSGQGWRSPLHF
CDR3nt: TGTGCCAGCAGCGGACAGGGGTGGCGTTCACCCCTCCACTTT

j_gene: TRBJ1-6
d_gene: TRBD1
v_gene: TRBV6-6
abundance: few
CDR3aa: CASSPDRVSPLHF
CDR3nt: TGTGCCAGCAGTCCCGACAGGGTCTCACCCCTCCACTTT

j_gene: TRBJ1-2
d_gene: TRBD1
v_gene: TRBV4-3
abundance: NA
CDR3aa: CASSLGTGGNYGYTF
CDR3nt: TGCGCCAGCAGCCTAGGAACAGGGGGCAACTATGGCTACACCTTC

j_gene: TRBJ2-1
d_gene: TRBD2
v_gene: TRBV7-2
abundance: NA
CDR3aa: CASSQRGGLNEQFF
CDR3nt: TGTGCCAGCAGCCAGCGGGGGGGCCTGAATGAGCAGTTCTTC

j_gene: TRBJ1-4
d_gene: NA
v_gene: TRBV5-1
abundance: NA
CDR3aa: CASSVGRGNEKLFF
CDR3nt: TGCGCCAGCAGCGTGGGTAGGGGTAATGAAAAACTGTTTTTT

j_gene: TRBJ1-2
d_gene: TRBD1
v_gene: TRBV28
abundance: once
CDR3aa: CASSTGDFYGYTF
CDR3nt: TGTGCCAGCAGTACAGGGGACTTCTATGGCTACACCTTC

j_gene: TRBJ2-7
d_gene: NA
v_gene: TRBV19
abundance: NA
CDR3aa: CASSIGWDGDYEQYF
CDR3nt: TGTGCCAGTAGTATAGGTTGGGACGGAGACTACGAGCAGTACTTC

j_gene: TRBJ1-2
d_gene: TRBD1
v_gene: TRBV19
abundance: NA
CDR3aa: CASSRQGANYGYTF
CDR3nt: TGTGCCAGTAGTAGACAGGGGGCAAACTATGGCTACACCTTC

j_gene: TRBJ1-5
d_gene: TRBD1
v_gene: TRBV18
abundance: NA
CDR3aa: CASSPPGQGPQPQHF
CDR3nt: TGTGCCAGCTCACCTCCGGGACAGGGTCCTCAGCCCCAGCATTTT

j_gene: TRBJ1-6
d_gene: NA
v_gene: TRBV18
abundance: NA
CDR3aa: CASSPIREASPLHF
CDR3nt: TGTGCCAGCTCACCAATCAGGGAGGCTTCACCCCTCCACTTT

j_gene: TRBJ2-7
d_gene: NA
v_gene: TRBV11-2
abundance: NA
CDR3aa: CASSPGGAAAHEQYF
CDR3nt: TGTGCCAGCAGCCCGGGCGGGGCCGCGGCCCACGAGCAGTACTTC

j_gene: TRBJ2-7
d_gene: NA
v_gene: TRBV5-1
abundance: once
CDR3aa: CASSLGPTYEQYF
CDR3nt: TGCGCCAGCAGCTTGGGACCAACCTACGAGCAGTACTTC

j_gene: TRBJ1-2
d_gene: NA
v_gene: TRBV9
abundance: NA
CDR3aa: CASSAPTDYYGYTF
CDR3nt: TGTGCCAGCAGCGCCCCGACAGACTACTATGGCTACACCTTC

j_gene: TRBJ2-2
d_gene: NA
v_gene: TRBV6-2/TRBV6-3
abundance: few
CDR3aa: CASSPSRELFF
CDR3nt: TGTGCCAGCAGTCCGAGTAGGGAGCTGTTTTTT

j_gene: TRBJ1-1
d_gene: NA
v_gene: TRBV12-3/TRBV12-4
abundance: once
CDR3aa: CASLGYRNTEAFF
CDR3nt: TGTGCCAGTCTGGGTTACCGGAACACTGAAGCTTTCTTT

j_gene: TRBJ2-5
d_gene: NA
v_gene: TRBV7-2
abundance: few
CDR3aa: CASAFETQYF
CDR3nt: TGTGCCAGCGCCTTCGAGACCCAGTACTTC

j_gene: TRBJ1-3
d_gene: NA
v_gene: TRBV15
abundance: NA
CDR3aa: CATSKTPPGSSGNTIYF
CDR3nt: TGTGCCACCAGCAAGACCCCCCCGGGCAGCTCTGGAAACACCATATATTTT

j_gene: TRBJ1-1
d_gene: NA
v_gene: TRBV5-1
abundance: NA
CDR3aa: CASNMDSSNTEAFF
CDR3nt: TGCGCCAGCAACATGGACAGTTCGAACACTGAAGCTTTCTTT

j_gene: TRBJ1-5
d_gene: NA
v_gene: TRBV28
abundance: NA
CDR3aa: CASSSIRNQPQHF
CDR3nt: TGTGCCAGCAGTTCGATCCGCAATCAGCCCCAGCATTTT

j_gene: TRBJ1-2
d_gene: TRBD1
v_gene: TRBV5-6
abundance: NA
CDR3aa: CASSSGTGDLFHYGYTF
CDR3nt: TGTGCCAGCAGCTCCGGGACAGGGGATCTATTTCACTATGGCTACACCTTC

j_gene: TRBJ2-7
d_gene: NA
v_gene: TRBV18
abundance: NA
CDR3aa: CASSDRDGGAYEQYF
CDR3nt: TGTGCCAGCTCAGACCGGGACGGTGGGGCCTACGAGCAGTACTTC

j_gene: TRBJ2-5
d_gene: NA
v_gene: TRBV7-6
abundance: NA
CDR3aa: CASSLEAVQGSETQYF
CDR3nt: TGTGCCAGCAGCTTAGAAGCCGTTCAAGGTTCGGAGACCCAGTACTTC

j_gene: TRBJ2-3
d_gene: TRBD2
v_gene: TRBV19
abundance: NA
CDR3aa: CASRTSGTDTQYF
CDR3nt: TGTGCCAGTCGGACTAGCGGGACAGATACGCAGTATTTT

j_gene: TRBJ1-1
d_gene: NA
v_gene: TRBV10-1
abundance: NA
CDR3aa: CASSVSGNTEAFF
CDR3nt: TGCGCCAGCAGTGTATCGGGGAACACTGAAGCTTTCTTT

j_gene: TRBJ1-4
d_gene: NA
v_gene: TRBV2
abundance: few
CDR3aa: CASRGRELNEKLFF
CDR3nt: TGTGCCAGCCGAGGGAGAGAGTTAAATGAAAAACTGTTTTTT

j_gene: TRBJ1-1
d_gene: NA
v_gene: TRBV24-1
abundance: NA
CDR3aa: CATSDLLGEPRTHCIAFF
CDR3nt: TGTGCCACCAGTGATTTGCTAGGGGAACCCAGAACCCACTGTATAGCTTTCTTT

j_gene: TRBJ1-1
d_gene: NA
v_gene: TRBV5-6
abundance: NA
CDR3aa: CASSLYHRNTEAFF
CDR3nt: TGTGCCAGCAGCCTATACCACAGGAACACTGAAGCTTTCTTT

j_gene: TRBJ1-6
d_gene: TRBD1
v_gene: TRBV6-5
abundance: NA
CDR3aa: CASNIGQAGPLHF
CDR3nt: TGTGCCAGCAACATAGGACAGGCCGGGCCCCTCCACTTT

j_gene: TRBJ2-2
d_gene: TRBD2
v_gene: TRBV7-2
abundance: NA
CDR3aa: CASSTAPGLAAGELFF
CDR3nt: TGTGCCAGCAGTACCGCACCGGGACTAGCAGCCGGGGAGCTGTTTTTT

j_gene: TRBJ1-4
d_gene: NA
v_gene: TRBV5-1
abundance: NA
CDR3aa: CASSPPAGEKLFF
CDR3nt: TGCGCCAGCAGCCCCCCCGCGGGTGAAAAACTGTTTTTT

j_gene: TRBJ1-1
d_gene: NA
v_gene: TRBV7-2
abundance: NA
CDR3aa: CASRGGTAKNTEAFF
CDR3nt: TGTGCCAGCCGGGGGGGAACAGCCAAAAACACTGAAGCTTTCTTT